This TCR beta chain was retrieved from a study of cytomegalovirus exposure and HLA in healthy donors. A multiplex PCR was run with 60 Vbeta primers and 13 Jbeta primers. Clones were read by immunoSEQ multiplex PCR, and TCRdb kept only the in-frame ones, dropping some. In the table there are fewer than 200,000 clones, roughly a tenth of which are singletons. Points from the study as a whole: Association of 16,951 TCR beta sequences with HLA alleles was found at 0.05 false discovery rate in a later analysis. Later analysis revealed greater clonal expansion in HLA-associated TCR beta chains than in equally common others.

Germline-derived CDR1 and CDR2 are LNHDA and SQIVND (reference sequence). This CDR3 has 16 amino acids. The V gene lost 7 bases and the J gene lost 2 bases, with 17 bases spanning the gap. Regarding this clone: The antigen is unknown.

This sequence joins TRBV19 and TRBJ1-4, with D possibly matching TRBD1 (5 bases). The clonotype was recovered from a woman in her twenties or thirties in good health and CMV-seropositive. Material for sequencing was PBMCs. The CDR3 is CASTVPGLSTNEKLFF. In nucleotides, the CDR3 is TGTGCCAGTACCGTCCCGGGACTTTCTACTAATGAAAAACTGTTTTTT.